The rows below give T cell receptor beta chains drawn from one sample of a study of blood T cell repertoires in COVID-19. The repertoire was sequenced with immunoSEQ multiplex PCR; TCRdb's copy has only in-frame clones and lacks some. Of a few hundred thousand clones detected, approximately 86% appear once; the ten largest clones hold nearly 2%. Sequencing was performed on peripheral blood. Every receptor here comes from a young man with active or convalescent COVID-19. Each CDR3 is given with its conserved first and last residue. The D gene is left open where the match is weak. Rows give clone size only sometimes, using once, few, many, or a class for an expanded clone.

>15|NA|TRBV27|TRBJ1-4|TRBD1
CASSPWTGGFEKLFF
TGTGCCAGCAGTCCCTGGACAGGGGGTTTTGAAAAACTGTTTTTT
>16|NA|TRBV9|TRBJ2-3|TRBD1
CASSGGQGKSPDTQYF
TGTGCCAGCAGCGGGGGACAGGGAAAGTCCCCAGATACGCAGTATTTT
>16|NA|TRBV6-6|TRBJ2-6|TRBD2
CASSDPGGRGANVLTF
TGTGCCAGCAGCGACCCGGGGGGGCGGGGGGCCAACGTCCTGACTTTC
>17|NA|TRBV7-3|TRBJ2-1|TRBD2
CASSSTGRTSGRNEQFF
TGTGCCAGCAGCTCCACGGGGCGGACTAGCGGGAGGAATGAGCAGTTCTTC
>16|few|TRBV7-9|TRBJ2-2|NA
CASSSPLAGNTGELFF
TGTGCCAGCAGCTCCCCCCTGGCAGGGAACACCGGGGAGCTGTTTTTT
>16|NA|TRBV7-9|TRBJ1-4|NA
CASSYTTPSGNEKLFF
TGTGCCAGCAGCTATACTACCCCAAGCGGGAATGAAAAACTGTTTTTT
>16|NA|TRBV4-1|TRBJ1-1|NA
CASSQDRAGRSTEAFF
TGCGCCAGCAGCCAAGATAGGGCAGGGCGGAGCACTGAAGCTTTCTTT
>13|NA|TRBV7-9|TRBJ1-1|NA
CASSQGVNTEAFF
TGTGCCAGCAGCCAGGGCGTGAACACTGAAGCTTTCTTT
>16|few|TRBV5-1|TRBJ1-3|NA
CASSLFGLAPGNTIYF
TGCGCCAGCAGCTTGTTTGGTTTGGCACCTGGAAACACCATATATTTT
>13|NA|TRBV27|TRBJ2-7|TRBD1
CASSRTGNYEQYF
TGTGCCAGCAGCAGGACAGGGAACTACGAGCAGTACTTC
>13|NA|TRBV10-2|TRBJ2-7|NA
CASVNDRAYEQYF
TGCGCCAGTGTGAACGACAGAGCCTACGAGCAGTACTTC
>17|NA|TRBV5-8|TRBJ1-4|TRBD1
CASSTGQGPLTAEKLFF
TGTGCCAGCAGCACGGGACAGGGGCCGCTCACCGCTGAAAAACTGTTTTTT
>14|NA|TRBV6-2/TRBV6-3|TRBJ2-1|TRBD2
CASSYSGGFNEQFF
TGTGCCAGCAGTTATAGCGGGGGTTTTAATGAGCAGTTCTTC
>16|NA|TRBV12-5|TRBJ2-3|TRBD2
CASGWGAGGLYDTQYF
TGTGCTAGTGGCTGGGGAGCGGGGGGGCTGTACGATACGCAGTATTTT
>16|NA|TRBV2|TRBJ2-3|TRBD2
CASSFRASGGMYTQYF
TGTGCCAGCAGTTTTCGGGCCAGCGGGGGAATGTATACGCAGTATTTT
>16|NA|TRBV12-5|TRBJ2-1|TRBD2
CASGLFSGGLYNEQFF
TGTGCTAGTGGTTTGTTTAGCGGGGGGCTCTACAATGAGCAGTTCTTC
>16|NA|TRBV4-1|TRBJ2-3|TRBD2
CASSQTSGGYTDTQYF
TGCGCCAGCAGCCAGACTAGCGGGGGGTACACAGATACGCAGTATTTT
>16|NA|TRBV4-1|TRBJ2-3|TRBD2
CASSLLLSGDTDTQYF
TGCGCCAGCAGCCTCCTTCTTAGCGGGGACACAGATACGCAGTATTTT
>14|NA|TRBV28|TRBJ2-7|NA
CASSLPTDTYEQYF
TGTGCCAGCAGTCTACCCACAGACACCTACGAGCAGTACTTC
>18|NA|TRBV30|TRBJ2-3|NA
CAWSYDLLDSLSTDTQYF
TGTGCCTGGAGTTATGATCTTTTGGACAGCCTTAGCACAGATACGCAGTATTTT
>15|NA|TRBV9|TRBJ2-5|NA
CASSSGGHLEETQYF
TGTGCCAGCAGTTCCGGTGGCCACCTAGAAGAGACCCAGTACTTC
>12|NA|TRBV7-9|TRBJ1-4|NA
CASTLPERKLFF
TGTGCCAGCACCTTACCAGAACGAAAACTGTTTTTT
>17|NA|TRBV13|TRBJ2-1|NA
CASSLGREVSSYNEQFF
TGTGCCAGCAGCTTAGGCCGTGAAGTGAGCTCCTACAATGAGCAGTTCTTC
>11|NA|TRBV12-3/TRBV12-4|TRBJ2-7|NA
CASSSNSEQYF
TGTGCCAGCAGTTCCAACAGCGAGCAGTACTTC
>15|NA|TRBV7-6|TRBJ1-1|TRBD1
CASSPEQGENTEAFF
TGTGCCAGCAGCCCAGAACAGGGGGAGAACACTGAAGCTTTCTTT
>15|NA|TRBV6-4|TRBJ2-3|TRBD1
CASSSGQGGTDTQYF
TGTGCCAGCAGCTCCGGACAGGGAGGCACAGATACGCAGTATTTT
>13|once|TRBV7-6|TRBJ1-5|TRBD1
CASSQADRARQHF
TGTGCCAGCAGCCAGGCGGACAGGGCGAGGCAGCATTTT
>15|many|TRBV4-3|TRBJ1-1|NA
CASSQRLGGVTEAFF
TGCGCCAGCAGCCAGCGACTCGGAGGGGTGACTGAAGCTTTCTTT
>15|NA|TRBV5-1|TRBJ2-7|TRBD2
CASSLDASGGYEQYF
TGCGCCAGCAGCTTGGATGCTAGCGGGGGTTACGAGCAGTACTTC
>16|NA|TRBV7-8|TRBJ2-2|TRBD2
CASSLVSGGSTGELFF
TGTGCCAGCAGCTTAGTTAGCGGGGGGTCCACCGGGGAGCTGTTTTTT
>18|NA|TRBV5-4|TRBJ2-2|TRBD1
CASSSIIGTGRNTGELFF
TGTGCCAGCAGCTCCATTATAGGGACAGGGAGGAACACCGGGGAGCTGTTTTTT
>16|once|TRBV7-2|TRBJ2-2|NA
CASSLAGGANTGELFF
TGTGCCAGCAGCTTAGCTGGCGGCGCGAACACCGGGGAGCTGTTTTTT
>16|once|TRBV19|TRBJ2-1|TRBD1
CASRPTGVRTYNEQFF
TGTGCCAGTAGACCGACAGGGGTGAGGACCTACAATGAGCAGTTCTTC
>15|NA|TRBV3-1/TRBV3-2|TRBJ2-3|NA
CASSPLASSTDTQYF
TGTGCCAGCAGCCCTTTAGCCTCGAGCACAGATACGCAGTATTTT
>15|NA|TRBV9|TRBJ1-2|TRBD1
CASSDGTATNYGYTF
TGTGCCAGCAGCGACGGGACAGCTACTAACTATGGCTACACCTTC
>15|NA|TRBV11-2|TRBJ2-7|TRBD2
CASSLDGLAAYEQYF
TGTGCCAGCAGCTTAGATGGACTAGCGGCCTACGAGCAGTACTTC
>12|NA|TRBV15|TRBJ1-6|NA
CATSRDKRFLYF
TGTGCCACCAGCAGAGATAAACGGTTCCTGTACTTT
>15|NA|TRBV9|TRBJ2-3|TRBD2
CASSPPAGGTDTQYF
TGTGCCAGCAGCCCTCCAGCGGGGGGCACAGATACGCAGTATTTT
>14|NA|TRBV27|TRBJ1-6|TRBD1
CASSQYRGSSPLHF
TGTGCCAGCAGTCAGTACAGGGGCAGTTCACCCCTCCACTTT
>13|NA|TRBV29-1|TRBJ2-3|TRBD1
CSVGQGQADTQYF
TGCAGCGTAGGACAGGGTCAGGCAGATACGCAGTATTTT
>13|NA|TRBV4-1|TRBJ1-5|NA
CASSQGAFQPQHF
TGCGCCAGCAGCCAAGGAGCGTTTCAGCCCCAGCATTTT
>15|once|TRBV5-6|TRBJ2-7|TRBD1
CASSWGTGGSSEQYF
TGTGCCAGCAGCTGGGGGACAGGGGGTTCCAGCGAGCAGTACTTC
>12|NA|TRBV5-8|TRBJ1-2|NA
CASSLGGIGYTF
TGTGCCAGCAGCCTCGGGGGTATTGGCTACACCTTC
>15|once|TRBV29-1|TRBJ2-3|TRBD2
CSVVSLAGNTDTQYF
TGCAGCGTTGTAAGTCTAGCGGGCAACACAGATACGCAGTATTTT
>15|NA|TRBV24-1|TRBJ1-3|NA
CATILREFSGNTIYF
TGTGCCACCATCCTCCGGGAGTTCTCTGGAAACACCATATATTTT
>15|NA|TRBV7-2|TRBJ2-7|TRBD2
CASSLGTSGSYEQYF
TGTGCCAGCAGCTTAGGCACTAGCGGCTCCTACGAGCAGTACTTC
>18|NA|TRBV7-3|TRBJ2-3|TRBD2
CASSLSRQGLAGTDTQYF
TGTGCCAGCAGCTTAAGCCGTCAGGGACTAGCGGGCACAGATACGCAGTATTTT